The table lists the clone carrying this T cell receptor beta chain with a few counts. Antigen unknown. Alongside a J-beta primer mix, a sample-barcoded 5' primer served in a second PCR lasting about 7 to 12 cycles. Every individual sample yielded 2.5 million or more paired-end reads (each containing CDR3). TCRdb used MiXCR to reprocess the 5' RACE reads, holding one entry per CDR3 protein. The data contain about 680,000 distinct CDR3 sequences, around half of them seen just once; the ten biggest clones take up around a third. In germline, CDR1 is DFQATT, CDR2 SNEGSKA (reference sequence). This CDR3 has 10 amino acids. The V segment lost 3 bases and the J segment 13 bases; nucleotides outside the gene matches: 2. The sample originates from a study of blood T cells in healthy people across ages. Points from the study as a whole: Naive CD4+ cells and diversity were both higher in long-lived donors than in aged donors. Total diversity from one million sequenced T cells was likely underestimated.

The clonotype was recovered from a woman aged 55-75 years in good health. The specimen sequenced was blood. The V and J genes are TRBV20-1 and TRBJ2-4, with 8 bases fitting TRBD1. This CDR3 is CSASRDRQYF. The CDR3 bases are TGCAGTGCTAGCCGGGACAGGCAGTACTTC.